The clone carrying this T cell receptor beta chain appeared many times. Its antigen is not identified. V lost 4 bases to trimming and J lost 9 bases, with 10 bases between them. Germline values: CDR1 MNHEY, CDR2 SVGEGT. The CDR3 loop spans 12 amino acids. This record belongs to a study of early T cells in non-severe SARS-CoV-2 infection. Across the whole study: Sequenced material consisted of bulk RNA (from unsorted whole blood), and chains were unpaired.

Findings and caveats of the study: Sequences matched to VDJdb favored anti-spike CD8 responses, while private and CD4 specificities were missed.

MiXCR, applied by TCRdb to the 5' RACE reads, yields one record per CDR3 protein. The sample shows some 53,000 distinct CDR3 sequences, over 7% of them seen only once. The J gene is TRBJ2-1, the V gene TRBV6-2 or TRBV6-3; D unresolved. The TCR sequence derives from an adult who was a healthcare worker with PCR-confirmed SARS-CoV-2 infection or an uninfected control (not recorded which). The source material was whole blood. The CDR3 sequence is CASSFSWGEQFF. For the CDR3, the DNA is TGTGCCAGCAGTTTCTCCTGGGGTGAGCAGTTCTTC.